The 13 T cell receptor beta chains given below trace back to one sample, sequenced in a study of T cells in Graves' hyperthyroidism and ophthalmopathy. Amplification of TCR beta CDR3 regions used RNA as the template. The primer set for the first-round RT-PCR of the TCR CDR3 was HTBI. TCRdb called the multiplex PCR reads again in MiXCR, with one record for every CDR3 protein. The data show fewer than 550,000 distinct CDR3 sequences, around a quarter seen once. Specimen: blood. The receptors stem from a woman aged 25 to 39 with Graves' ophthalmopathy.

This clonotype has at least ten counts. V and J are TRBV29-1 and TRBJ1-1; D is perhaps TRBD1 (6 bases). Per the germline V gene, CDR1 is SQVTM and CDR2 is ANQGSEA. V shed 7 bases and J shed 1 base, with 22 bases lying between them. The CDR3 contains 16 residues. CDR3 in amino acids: CSAFKGQHFTNTEAFF. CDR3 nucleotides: TGCAGCGCATTTAAGGGACAACACTTCACGAACACTGAAGCTTTCTTT.

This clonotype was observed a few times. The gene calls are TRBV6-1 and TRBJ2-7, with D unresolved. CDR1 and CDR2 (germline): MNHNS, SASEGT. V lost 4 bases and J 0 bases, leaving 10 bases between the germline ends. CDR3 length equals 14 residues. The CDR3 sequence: CASSAPDLSYEQYF. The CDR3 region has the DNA TGTGCCAGCAGTGCCCCGGATCTCTCCTACGAGCAGTACTTC.

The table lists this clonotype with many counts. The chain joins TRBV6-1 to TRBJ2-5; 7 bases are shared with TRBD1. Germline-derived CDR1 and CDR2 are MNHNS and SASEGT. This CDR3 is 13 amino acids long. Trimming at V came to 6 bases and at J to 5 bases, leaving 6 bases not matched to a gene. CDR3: CASSIDREETQYF. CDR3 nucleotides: TGTGCCAGCAGCATCGACAGGGAGGAGACCCAGTACTTC.

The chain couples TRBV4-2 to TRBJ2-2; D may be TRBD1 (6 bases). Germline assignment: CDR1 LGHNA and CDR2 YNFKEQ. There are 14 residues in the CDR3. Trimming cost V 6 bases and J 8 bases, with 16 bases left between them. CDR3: CASRPTGSPGELFF. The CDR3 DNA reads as TGTGCCAGCAGGCCAACAGGGAGCCCGGGGGAGCTGTTTTTT.

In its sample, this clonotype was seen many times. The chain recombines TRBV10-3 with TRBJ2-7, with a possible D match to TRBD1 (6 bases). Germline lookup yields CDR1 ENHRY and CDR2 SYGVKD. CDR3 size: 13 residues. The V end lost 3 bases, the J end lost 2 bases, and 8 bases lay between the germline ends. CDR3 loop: CAISEAGAYEQYF. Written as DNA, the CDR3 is TGTGCCATCAGTGAAGCAGGGGCCTACGAGCAGTACTTC.

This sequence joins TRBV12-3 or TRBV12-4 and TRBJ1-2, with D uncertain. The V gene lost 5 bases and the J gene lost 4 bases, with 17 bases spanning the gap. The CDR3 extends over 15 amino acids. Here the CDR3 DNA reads TGTGCCAGCAGTCCCGCATCGAGGGTGGGCTATGGCTACACCTTC. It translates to CASSPASRVGYGYTF.

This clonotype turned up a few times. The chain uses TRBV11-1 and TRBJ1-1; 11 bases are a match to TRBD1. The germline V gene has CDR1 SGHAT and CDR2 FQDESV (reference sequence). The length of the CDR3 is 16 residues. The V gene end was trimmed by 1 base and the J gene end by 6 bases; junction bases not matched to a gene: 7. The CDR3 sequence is CASSLGEGQGAPEAFF. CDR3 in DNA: TGTGCCAGCAGCTTAGGGGAAGGACAGGGGGCTCCTGAAGCTTTCTTT.

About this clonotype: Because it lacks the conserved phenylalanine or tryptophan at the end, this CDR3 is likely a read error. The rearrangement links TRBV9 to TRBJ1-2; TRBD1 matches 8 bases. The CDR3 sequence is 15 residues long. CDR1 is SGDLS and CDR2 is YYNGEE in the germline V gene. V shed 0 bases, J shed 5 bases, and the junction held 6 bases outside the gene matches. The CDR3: CASSVDAGGWYGYTC. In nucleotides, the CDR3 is TGTGCCAGCAGCGTAGATGCAGGGGGCTGGTATGGCTACACCTGC.

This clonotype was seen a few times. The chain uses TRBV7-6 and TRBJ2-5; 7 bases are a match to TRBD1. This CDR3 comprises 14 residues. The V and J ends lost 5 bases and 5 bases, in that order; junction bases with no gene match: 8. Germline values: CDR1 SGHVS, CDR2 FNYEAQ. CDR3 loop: CASSQRQGEETQYF. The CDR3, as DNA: TGTGCCAGCAGCCAAAGACAGGGCGAGGAGACCCAGTACTTC.

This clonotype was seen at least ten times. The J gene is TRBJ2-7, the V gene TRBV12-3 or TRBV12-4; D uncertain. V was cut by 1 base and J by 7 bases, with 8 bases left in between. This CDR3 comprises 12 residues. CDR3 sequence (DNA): TGTGCCAGCAGTTTAGTAGGGCCTGAGCAGTACTTC. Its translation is CASSLVGPEQYF.

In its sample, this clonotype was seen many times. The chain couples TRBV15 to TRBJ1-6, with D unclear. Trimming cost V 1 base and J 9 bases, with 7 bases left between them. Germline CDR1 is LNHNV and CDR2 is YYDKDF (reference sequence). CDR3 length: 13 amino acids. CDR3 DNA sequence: TGTGCCACCAGCAGAGTTGGGGTTTCACCCCTCCACTTT. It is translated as CATSRVGVSPLHF.

This CDR3 reads CATQTGADTEAFF. The CDR3 DNA sequence: TGTGCCACCCAGACAGGGGCGGACACTGAAGCTTTCTTT. The V gene is TRBV6-1, the J gene TRBJ1-1; 8 nucleotides align to TRBD1. This CDR3 is built from 13 residues. The germline V gene has CDR1 MNHNS and CDR2 SASEGT. Unmatched junction bases numbered 7, after V lost 10 bases and J lost 3 bases.

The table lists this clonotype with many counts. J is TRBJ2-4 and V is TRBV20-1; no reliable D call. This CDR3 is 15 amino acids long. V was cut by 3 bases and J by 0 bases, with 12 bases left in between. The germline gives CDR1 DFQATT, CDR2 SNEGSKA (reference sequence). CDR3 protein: CSARQEQLAKNIQYF. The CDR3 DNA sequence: TGCAGTGCTAGGCAAGAACAGCTAGCCAAAAACATTCAGTACTTC.